Sequencing of this TCR beta chain was carried out in a study of blood T cells in healthy people across ages. Each donor had approximately 10 milliliters of peripheral blood drawn. Findings and limits, study-wide: Diversity was estimated from one million T cells, and these estimates were considered underestimates. Older age coincided with a roughly linear decline in TCR beta diversity per million T cells. In long-lived donors, naive CD4+ cell counts and diversity exceeded those of aged donors.

Germline values: CDR1 SGDLS, CDR2 YYNGEE. CDR3 size: 16 residues. Trimming at V came to 0 bases and at J to 5 bases, leaving 6 bases not matched to a gene. A second PCR of roughly 6 to 12 cycles used a sample-barcoded 5' primer and a J-beta primer mix. MiXCR, applied by TCRdb to the 5' RACE reads, yields one record per CDR3 protein. The sample records hundreds of thousands of distinct CDR3 sequences, under 30% being singletons. This clonotype came up many times. Antigen specificity is unknown. The clonotype comes from a woman of 80 years or more in good health. This chain links TRBV9 with TRBJ2-1; 9 positions agree with TRBD2. Sequencing was done on a sample of blood. This CDR3 is CASSVEERGAHNEQFF. CDR3 bases: TGTGCCAGCAGCGTAGAGGAGCGGGGGGCCCACAATGAGCAGTTCTTC.